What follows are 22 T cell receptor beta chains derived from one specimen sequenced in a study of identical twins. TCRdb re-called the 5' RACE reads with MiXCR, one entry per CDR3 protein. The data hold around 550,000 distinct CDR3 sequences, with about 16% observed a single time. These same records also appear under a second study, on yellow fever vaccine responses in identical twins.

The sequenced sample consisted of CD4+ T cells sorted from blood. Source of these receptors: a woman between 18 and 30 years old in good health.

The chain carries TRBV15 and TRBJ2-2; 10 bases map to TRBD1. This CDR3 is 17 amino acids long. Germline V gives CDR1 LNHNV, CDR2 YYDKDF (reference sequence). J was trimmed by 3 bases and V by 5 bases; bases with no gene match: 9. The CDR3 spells CATSPTPGQGYTGELFF. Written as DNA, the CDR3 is TGTGCCACCAGCCCCACCCCGGGACAGGGGTACACCGGGGAGCTGTTTTTT.

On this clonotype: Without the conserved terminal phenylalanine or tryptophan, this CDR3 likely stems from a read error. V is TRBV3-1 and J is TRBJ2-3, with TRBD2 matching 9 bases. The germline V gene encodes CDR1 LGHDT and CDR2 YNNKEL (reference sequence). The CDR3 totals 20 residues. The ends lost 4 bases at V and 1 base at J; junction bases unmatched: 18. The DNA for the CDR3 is TGTGCCAGCAGCCCGCCCGTGCTAGCGGGGTCCCGGGGGGGCACAGATACGCAGTATATT. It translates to CASSPPVLAGSRGGTDTQYI.

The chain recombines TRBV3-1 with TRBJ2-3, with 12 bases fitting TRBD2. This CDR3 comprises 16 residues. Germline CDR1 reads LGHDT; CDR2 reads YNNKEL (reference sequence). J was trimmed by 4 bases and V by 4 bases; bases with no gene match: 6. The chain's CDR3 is CASSPRLAGAADTQYF. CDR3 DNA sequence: TGTGCCAGCAGCCCCCGACTAGCGGGAGCCGCAGATACGCAGTATTTT.

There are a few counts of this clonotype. CDR3 nucleotides: TGTGCCAGCAGCTTATCTCACACAGATACGCAGTATTTT. Encoded protein: CASSLSHTDTQYF. The chain links TRBV7-6 to TRBJ2-3; D uncertain. There are 13 residues in the CDR3. The germline V gene has CDR1 SGHVS and CDR2 FNYEAQ. V dropped 2 bases and J dropped 2 bases, with 5 bases sitting between them.

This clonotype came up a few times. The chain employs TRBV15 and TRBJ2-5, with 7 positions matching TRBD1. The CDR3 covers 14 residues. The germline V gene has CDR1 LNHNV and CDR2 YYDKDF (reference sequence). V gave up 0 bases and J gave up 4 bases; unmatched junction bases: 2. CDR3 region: CATSRDKGAETQYF. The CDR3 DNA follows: TGTGCCACCAGCAGAGATAAGGGGGCAGAGACCCAGTACTTC.

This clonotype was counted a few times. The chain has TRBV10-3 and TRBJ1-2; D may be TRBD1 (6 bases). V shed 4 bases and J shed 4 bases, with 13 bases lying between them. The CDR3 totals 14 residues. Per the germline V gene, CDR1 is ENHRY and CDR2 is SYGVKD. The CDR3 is CAISGQGQLYGYTF. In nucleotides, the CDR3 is TGTGCCATCAGTGGGCAGGGGCAACTCTATGGCTACACCTTC.

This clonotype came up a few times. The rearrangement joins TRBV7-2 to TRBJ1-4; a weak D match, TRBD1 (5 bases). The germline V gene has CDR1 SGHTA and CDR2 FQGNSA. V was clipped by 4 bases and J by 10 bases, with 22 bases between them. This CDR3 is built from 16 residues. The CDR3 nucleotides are TGTGCCAGCAGCTCCCAGGTTGGGACTAGAGGTCGAAAACTGTTTTTT. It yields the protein CASSSQVGTRGRKLFF.

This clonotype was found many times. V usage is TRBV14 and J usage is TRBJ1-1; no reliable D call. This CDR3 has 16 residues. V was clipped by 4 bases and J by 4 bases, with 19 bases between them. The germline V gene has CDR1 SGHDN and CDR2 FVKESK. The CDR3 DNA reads TGTGCCAGCAGCCCGCTTGGACTTACCATTAGCACTGAAGCTTTCTTT. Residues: CASSPLGLTISTEAFF.

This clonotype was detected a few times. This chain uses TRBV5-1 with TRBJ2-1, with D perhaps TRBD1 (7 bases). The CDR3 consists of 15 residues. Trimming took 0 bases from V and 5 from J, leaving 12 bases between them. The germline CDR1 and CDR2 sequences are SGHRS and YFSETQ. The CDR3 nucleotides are TGCGCCAGCAGCTTGGGCGGGACAGACCACAATGAGCAGTTCTTC. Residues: CASSLGGTDHNEQFF.

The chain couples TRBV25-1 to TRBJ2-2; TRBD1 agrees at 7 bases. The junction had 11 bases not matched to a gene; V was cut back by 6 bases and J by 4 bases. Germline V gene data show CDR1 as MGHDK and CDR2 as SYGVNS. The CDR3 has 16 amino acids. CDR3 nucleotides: TGTGCCAGCAGCCCCCACCAGGGGGAGAGCACCGGGGAGCTGTTTTTT. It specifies CASSPHQGESTGELFF.

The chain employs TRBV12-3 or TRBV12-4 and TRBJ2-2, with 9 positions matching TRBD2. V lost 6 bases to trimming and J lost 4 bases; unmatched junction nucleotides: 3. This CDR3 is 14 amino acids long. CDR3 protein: CASRRAGGTGELFF. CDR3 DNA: TGTGCCAGCAGGAGAGCGGGAGGCACCGGGGAGCTGTTTTTT.

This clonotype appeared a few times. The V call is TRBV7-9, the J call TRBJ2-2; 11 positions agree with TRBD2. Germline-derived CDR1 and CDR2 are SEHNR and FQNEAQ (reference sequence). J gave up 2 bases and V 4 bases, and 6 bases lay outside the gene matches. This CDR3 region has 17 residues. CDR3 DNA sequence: TGTGCCAGCAGCTATCCGGGACTAGCGGAAAACACCGGGGAGCTGTTTTTT. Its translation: CASSYPGLAENTGELFF.

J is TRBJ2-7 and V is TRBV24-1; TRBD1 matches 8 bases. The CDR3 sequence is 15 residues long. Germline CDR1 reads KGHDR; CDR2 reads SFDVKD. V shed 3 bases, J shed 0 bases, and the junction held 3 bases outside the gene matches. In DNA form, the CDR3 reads TGTGCCACCAGTGATCCCGGACAGGGCTCCTACGAGCAGTACTTC. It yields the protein CATSDPGQGSYEQYF.

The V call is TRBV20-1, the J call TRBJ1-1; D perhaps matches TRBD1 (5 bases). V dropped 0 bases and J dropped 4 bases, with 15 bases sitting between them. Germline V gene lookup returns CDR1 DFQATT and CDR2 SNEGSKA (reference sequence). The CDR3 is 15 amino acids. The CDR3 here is CSARDWGRASTEAFF. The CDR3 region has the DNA TGCAGTGCTAGAGATTGGGGCAGGGCGAGCACTGAAGCTTTCTTT.

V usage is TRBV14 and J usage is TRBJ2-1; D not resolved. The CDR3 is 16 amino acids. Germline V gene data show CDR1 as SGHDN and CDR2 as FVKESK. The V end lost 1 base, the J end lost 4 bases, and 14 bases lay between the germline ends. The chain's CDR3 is CASSQVSPKAYNEQFF. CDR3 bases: TGTGCCAGCAGCCAAGTGTCACCTAAGGCATACAATGAGCAGTTCTTC.

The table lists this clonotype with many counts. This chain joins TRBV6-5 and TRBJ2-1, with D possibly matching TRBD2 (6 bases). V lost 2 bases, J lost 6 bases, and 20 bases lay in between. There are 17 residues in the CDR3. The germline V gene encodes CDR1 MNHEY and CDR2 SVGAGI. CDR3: CASSYRTTNKGVNEQFF. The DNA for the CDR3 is TGTGCCAGCAGTTACCGGACTACCAATAAAGGGGTCAATGAGCAGTTCTTC.

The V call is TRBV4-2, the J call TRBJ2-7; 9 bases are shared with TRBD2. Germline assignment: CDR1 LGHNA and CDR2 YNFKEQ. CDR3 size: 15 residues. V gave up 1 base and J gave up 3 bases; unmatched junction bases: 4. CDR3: CASSQVAGALYEQYV. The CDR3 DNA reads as TGTGCCAGCAGCCAAGTAGCGGGGGCACTCTACGAGCAGTACGTC.

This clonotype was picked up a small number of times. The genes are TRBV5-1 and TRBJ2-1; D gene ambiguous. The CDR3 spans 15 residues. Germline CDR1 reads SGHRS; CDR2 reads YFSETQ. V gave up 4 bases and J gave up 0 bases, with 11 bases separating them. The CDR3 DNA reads TGCGCCAGCAGCAATACAAGAAGCTCCTACAATGAGCAGTTCTTC. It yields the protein CASSNTRSSYNEQFF.

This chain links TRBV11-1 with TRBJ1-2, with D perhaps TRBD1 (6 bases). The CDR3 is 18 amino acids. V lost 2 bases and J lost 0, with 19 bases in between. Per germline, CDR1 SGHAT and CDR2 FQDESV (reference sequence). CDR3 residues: CASSLLGAGQRTNYGYTF. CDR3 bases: TGTGCCAGCAGCTTATTGGGGGCAGGGCAACGAACTAACTATGGCTACACCTTC.

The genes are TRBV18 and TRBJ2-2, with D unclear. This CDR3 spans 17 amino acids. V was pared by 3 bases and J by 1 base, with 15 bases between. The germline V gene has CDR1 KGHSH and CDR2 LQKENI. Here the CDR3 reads CASSPWTEQMNTGELFF. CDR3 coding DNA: TGTGCCAGCTCACCGTGGACGGAGCAGATGAACACCGGGGAGCTGTTTTTT.

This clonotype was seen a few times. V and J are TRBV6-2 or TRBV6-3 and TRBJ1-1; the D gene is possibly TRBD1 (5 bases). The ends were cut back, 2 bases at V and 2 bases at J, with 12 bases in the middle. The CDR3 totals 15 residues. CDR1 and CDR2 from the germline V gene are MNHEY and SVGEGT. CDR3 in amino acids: CASSYRRGSNTEAFF. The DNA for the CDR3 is TGTGCCAGCAGTTACAGGAGGGGTTCAAACACTGAAGCTTTCTTT.

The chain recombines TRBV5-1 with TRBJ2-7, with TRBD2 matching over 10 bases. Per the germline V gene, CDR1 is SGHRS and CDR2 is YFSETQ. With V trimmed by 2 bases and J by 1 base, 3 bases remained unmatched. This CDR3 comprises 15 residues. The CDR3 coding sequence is TGCGCCAGCAGCTTCACTAGCGGGACATCCTACGAGCAGTACTTC. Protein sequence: CASSFTSGTSYEQYF. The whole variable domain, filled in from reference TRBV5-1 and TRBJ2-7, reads KAGVTQTPRYLIKTRGQQVTLSCSPISGHRSVSWYQQTPGQGLQFLFEYFSETQRNKGNFPGRFSGRQFSNSRSEMNVSTLELGDSALYLCASSFTSGTSYEQYFGPGTRLTVT.